This TCR beta chain was sequenced for a study of identical twins. Addition of a universal primer site occurred through template switching, and cDNA carried unique molecular identifiers. TCRdb independently ran MiXCR on the 5' RACE reads; one entry per CDR3 protein. This table has some 1,600,000 distinct CDR3 sequences, around 33% appearing once. Germline V gives CDR1 MNHNS, CDR2 SASEGT. With 3 bases clipped from V and 3 bases from J, the junction kept 1 base outside the gene matches. The CDR3 extends over 13 amino acids. Study-level results: Conclusions came from cross-sectional statistical analysis, not from following the same donors.

Worth noting for this clonotype: Its antigen is currently unknown.

Sequencing input: cord blood. This chain joins TRBV6-1 and TRBJ2-7; TRBD2 aligns across 8 bases. The clonotype was recovered from a newborn girl in good health. In DNA form, the CDR3 reads TGTGCCAGCAGTGAGCGGGGGGACTACGAGCAGTACTTC. This sequence encodes CASSERGDYEQYF.